This record concerns one T cell receptor beta chain sequence. Its antigen is not known. The germline gives CDR1 SGDLS, CDR2 YYNGEE. The CDR3 sequence is 16 residues long. The V gene end was trimmed by 0 bases and the J gene end by 0 bases; junction bases not matched to a gene: 6. The data are from a study of OX40 agonist ivuxolimab in advanced cancers. Study as a whole: The patients received agonistic anti-OX40 (CD134) antibody ivuxolimab. Dosing consisted of intravenous ivuxolimab at 0.01 to 10 mg/kg every 2 weeks.

Profiling relied on immunoSEQ multiplex PCR, and the TCRdb table lists in-frame clones only, not all of them. The repertoire holds 40,000 to 45,000 clones, 75% to 90% seen once, with roughly a tenth in the top ten. The study, taken as a whole, reports: In the 0.1 to 3.0 mg/kg range, CD4+ and CD8+ blood T cells had expanded clonally by week 6. It was not determined which antigens were specifically recognized by the peripheral T cells that had undergone clonal expansion.

J is TRBJ2-7 and V is TRBV9; 7 positions agree with TRBD2. The sequence was collected from an adult with an advanced solid tumor such as melanoma, head and neck, liver or kidney cancer. Sample: CD4+ or CD8+ T cells sorted from blood, taken in a trial of the OX40 agonist ivuxolimab. The CDR3 DNA sequence: TGTGCCAGCAGCGTAGAAGGGAGGGGAAGCTCCTACGAGCAGTACTTC. Its protein is CASSVEGRGSSYEQYF. Using reference TRBV9 and TRBJ2-7 for the parts outside the CDR3, the full variable domain is DSGVTQTPKHLITATGQRVTLRCSPRSGDLSVYWYQQSLDQGLQFLIQYYNGEERAKGNILERFSAQQFPDLHSELNLSSLELGDSALYFCASSVEGRGSSYEQYFGPGTRLTVT.